These T cell receptor beta chains were read from a single sample in a study of T cell responses to AZD1222 COVID-19 vaccine. The data were produced by immunoSEQ multiplex PCR, yet TCRdb's version contains in-frame clones alone and is incomplete. The profile shows roughly 100,000 clones, 70% to 90% of them singletons. The sample here was peripheral blood, taken 28 days after the second AZD1222 dose. Receptor source: an adult who received the AZD1222 COVID-19 vaccine. Each CDR3 is given with its conserved first and last residue. A D gene is named only where the DNA matches it firmly. Clone size, where shown, is once, few, many, or a class for clones that have expanded.

D gene,clone size,V gene,J gene,CDR3 DNA,CDR3 protein
TRBD2,.,TRBV3-1/TRBV3-2,TRBJ2-7,TGTGCCAGCAGCCCGGACGGGACTAGCGGGAACCGGAGGTCCTACGAGCAGTACTTC,CASSPDGTSGNRRSYEQYF
TRBD2,.,TRBV19,TRBJ2-5,TGTGCCAGTAGTACTGGACTAGCGGGAGTCGCCCGAGAGACCCAGTACTTC,CASSTGLAGVARETQYF
TRBD1,.,TRBV6-5,TRBJ1-5,TGTGCCAGCACCCAGTGGGGACAGCACAATCAGCCCCAGCATTTT,CASTQWGQHNQPQHF
TRBD2,.,TRBV3-1/TRBV3-2,TRBJ2-2,TGTGCCAGCAGCCTGAGGACTAGCGCCGACACCGGGGAGCTGTTTTTT,CASSLRTSADTGELFF
.,.,TRBV5-4,TRBJ2-7,TGTGCCAGCAGCTTGCCTCCGGGATACGAGCAGTACTTC,CASSLPPGYEQYF
TRBD2,once,TRBV28,TRBJ2-1,TGTGCCAGCAGTATAATCCTCCTAGCGGGAGGGCACAATGAGCAGTTCTTC,CASSIILLAGGHNEQFF
.,.,TRBV9,TRBJ1-1,TGTGCCAGCAGCGTAGCAGGGAACACTGAAGCTTTCTTT,CASSVAGNTEAFF
.,once,TRBV4-1,TRBJ2-1,TGCGCCAGCAGCCCTTCCCCCGGGCCCCGCCCCGGTGAGCAGTTCTTC,CASSPSPGPRPGEQFF
.,.,TRBV6-4,TRBJ2-1,TGTGCCAGCGGGATGCTAGAGGGTGAGCAGTTCTTC,CASGMLEGEQFF
.,.,TRBV30,TRBJ2-5,TGTGCCTGGAGTGACCAAGAGACCCAGTACTTC,CAWSDQETQYF
.,.,TRBV2,TRBJ1-1,TGTGCCACGCTACCGGAGGGGCGTACTGAAGCTTTCTTT,CATLPEGRTEAFF
.,.,TRBV6-5,TRBJ1-2,TGTGCCAGCAGTTACTCGATAGGGGGGGACTATGGCTACACCTTC,CASSYSIGGDYGYTF
.,.,TRBV5-4,TRBJ1-1,TGTGCCAGCAGCTTACAGATGAACACTGAAGCTTTCTTT,CASSLQMNTEAFF
.,few,TRBV6-4,TRBJ2-1,TGTGCCAGCAGTGCCGGGGACACGGCAAACAATGAGCAGTTCTTC,CASSAGDTANNEQFF
TRBD1,.,TRBV27,TRBJ1-2,TGTGCCAGCAGTGAATACAGGGGCGTCCATGGCTACACCTTC,CASSEYRGVHGYTF
TRBD1,.,TRBV6-2/TRBV6-3,TRBJ2-1,TGTGCCAGCAGTTATAAAGGGACAGGGGTTTACAATGAGCAGTTCTTC,CASSYKGTGVYNEQFF
.,.,TRBV28,TRBJ1-5,TGTGCCAGCAGTTTCAGACCCCCAACCCGCAGTACCAATCAGCCCCAGCATTTT,CASSFRPPTRSTNQPQHF
.,.,TRBV11-2,TRBJ2-3,TGTGCCAGCAGCTTAGACTATCGGGGTACGCAGTATTTT,CASSLDYRGTQYF
TRBD1,.,TRBV19,TRBJ2-5,TGTGCCAGTAGGAGGGGACAGAGCTACGACCAAGAGACCCAGTACTTC,CASRRGQSYDQETQYF
.,.,TRBV6-5,TRBJ1-1,TGTGCCAGCAGTATAAAGCATTCGACCGAAACTGAAGCTTTCTTT,CASSIKHSTETEAFF
TRBD1,once,TRBV6-5,TRBJ2-1,TGTGCCAGCAGTAAGGGACAGATGTACAATGAGCAGTTCTTC,CASSKGQMYNEQFF
.,.,TRBV6-2/TRBV6-3,TRBJ1-5,TGTGCCAGCAGTTCGTCCAGGGAAGTTCAGCCCCAGCATTTT,CASSSSREVQPQHF
TRBD1,once,TRBV13,TRBJ1-4,TGTGCCAGCAGCAAAAACAGGGGTATGGAAAAACTGTTTTTT,CASSKNRGMEKLFF
.,.,TRBV5-1,TRBJ2-5,TGCGCCAGCAGCTTGTCCCAGCCCCTTCAAGAGACCCAGTACTTC,CASSLSQPLQETQYF
.,.,TRBV15,TRBJ2-3,TGTGCCACCAGCAGAGATTATCAGCGGAGCACAGATACGCAGTATTTT,CATSRDYQRSTDTQYF